Sequencing of this TCR beta chain was carried out in a study of identifying expanded T cells in peripheral blood. Of note for this clone: Its antigen is still unknown.

Libraries were prepared by immunoSEQ multiplex PCR; TCRdb keeps only in-frame clonotypes and omits some of them. This sample has more than 90,000 clones; roughly 89% occur once, and the top ten carry 17%. Whole-study results and caveats: Variance in clone template counts between approximately two-week samples significantly increased with total template count across all healthy donors.

Collection occurred without any documented infections or immune events in donors. V lost 2 bases and J lost 8; bases outside the gene matches: 4. Per germline, CDR1 SGHTA and CDR2 FQGNSA. There are 15 residues in the CDR3. The origin of this receptor is a person between 18 and 70 years old in good health. The chain uses TRBV7-2 and TRBJ2-1, with 12 positions matching TRBD2. Material: blood. CDR3 region: CASSLRTSGVDEQFF. In DNA, the CDR3 is TGTGCCAGCAGCTTAAGGACTAGCGGGGTCGATGAGCAGTTCTTC. The variable domain in full, completed from reference TRBV7-2 and TRBJ2-1, reads GAGVSQSPSNKVTEKGKDVELRCDPISGHTALYWYRQSLGQGLEFLIYFQGNSAPDKSGLPSDRFSAERTGGSVSTLTIQRTQQEDSAVYLCASSLRTSGVDEQFFGPGTRLTVL.